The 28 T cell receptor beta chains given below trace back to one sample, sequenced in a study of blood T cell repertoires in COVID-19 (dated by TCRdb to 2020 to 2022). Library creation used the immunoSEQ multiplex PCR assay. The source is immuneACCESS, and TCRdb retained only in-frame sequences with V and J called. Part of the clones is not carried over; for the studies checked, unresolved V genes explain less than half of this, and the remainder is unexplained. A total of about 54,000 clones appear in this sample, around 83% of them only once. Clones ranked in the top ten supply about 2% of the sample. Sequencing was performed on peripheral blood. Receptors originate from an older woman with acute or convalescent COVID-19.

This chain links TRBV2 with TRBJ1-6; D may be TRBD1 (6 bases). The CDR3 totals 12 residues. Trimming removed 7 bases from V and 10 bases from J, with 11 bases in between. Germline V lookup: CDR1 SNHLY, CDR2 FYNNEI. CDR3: CASNGQLSPLHF. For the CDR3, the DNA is TGTGCCAGCAACGGACAGCTCTCACCCCTCCACTTT.

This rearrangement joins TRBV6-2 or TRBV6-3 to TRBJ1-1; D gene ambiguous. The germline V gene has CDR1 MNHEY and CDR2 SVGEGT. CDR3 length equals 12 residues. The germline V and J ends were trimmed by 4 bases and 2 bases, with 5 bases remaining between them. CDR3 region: CASSSVNTEAFF. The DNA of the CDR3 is TGTGCCAGCAGTTCCGTCAACACTGAAGCTTTCTTT.

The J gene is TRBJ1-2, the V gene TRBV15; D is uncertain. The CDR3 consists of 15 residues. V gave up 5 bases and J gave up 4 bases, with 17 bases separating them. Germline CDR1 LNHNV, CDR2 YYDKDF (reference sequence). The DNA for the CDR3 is TGTGCCACCAGCCCCGTGGGTGGGAGCGTCTATGGCTACACCTTC. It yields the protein CATSPVGGSVYGYTF.

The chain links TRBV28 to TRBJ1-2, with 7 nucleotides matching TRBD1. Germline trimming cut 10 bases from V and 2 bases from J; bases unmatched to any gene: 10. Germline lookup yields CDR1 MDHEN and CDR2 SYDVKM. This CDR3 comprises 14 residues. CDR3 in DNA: TGTGCCACCAGCCTGTTGGGACAGAACTATGGCTACACCTTC. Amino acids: CATSLLGQNYGYTF.

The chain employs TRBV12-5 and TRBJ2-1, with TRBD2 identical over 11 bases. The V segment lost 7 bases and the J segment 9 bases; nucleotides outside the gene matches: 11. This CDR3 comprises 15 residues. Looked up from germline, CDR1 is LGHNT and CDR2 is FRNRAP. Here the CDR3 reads CASALGTSGSPEQFF. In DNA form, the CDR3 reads TGTGCTAGTGCCCTCGGGACTAGCGGCTCTCCTGAGCAGTTCTTC.

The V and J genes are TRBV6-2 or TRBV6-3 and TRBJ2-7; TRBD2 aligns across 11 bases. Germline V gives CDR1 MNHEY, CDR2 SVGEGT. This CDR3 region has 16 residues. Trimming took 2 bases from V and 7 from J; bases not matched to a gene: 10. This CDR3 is CASSYGGLAGGLEQYF. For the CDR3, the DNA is TGTGCCAGCAGTTACGGCGGACTAGCGGGCGGTCTGGAGCAGTACTTC.

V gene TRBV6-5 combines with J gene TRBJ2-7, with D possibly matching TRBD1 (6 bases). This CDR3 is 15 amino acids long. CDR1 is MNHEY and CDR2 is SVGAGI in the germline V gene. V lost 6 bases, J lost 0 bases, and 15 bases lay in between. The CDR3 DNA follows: TGTGCCAGCAGCAAAAATCGACAGGACTCCTACGAGCAGTACTTC. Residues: CASSKNRQDSYEQYF.

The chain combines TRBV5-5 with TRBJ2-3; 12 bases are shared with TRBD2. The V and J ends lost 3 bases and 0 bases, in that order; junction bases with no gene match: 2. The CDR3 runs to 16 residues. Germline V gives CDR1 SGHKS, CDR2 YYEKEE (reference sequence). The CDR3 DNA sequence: TGTGCCAGCAGCTCAGGACTAGCGGGGAGCACAGATACGCAGTATTTT. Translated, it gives CASSSGLAGSTDTQYF.

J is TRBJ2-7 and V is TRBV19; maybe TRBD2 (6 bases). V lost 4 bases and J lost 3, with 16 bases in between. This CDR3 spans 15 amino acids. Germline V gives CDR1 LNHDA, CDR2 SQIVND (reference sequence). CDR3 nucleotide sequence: TGTGCCAGTAGTACAGTTTGGGGGGACGGCTACGAGCAGTACTTC. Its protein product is CASSTVWGDGYEQYF.

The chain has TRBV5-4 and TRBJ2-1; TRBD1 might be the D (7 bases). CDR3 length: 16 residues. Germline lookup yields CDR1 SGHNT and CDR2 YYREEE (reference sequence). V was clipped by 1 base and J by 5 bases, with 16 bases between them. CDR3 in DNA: TGTGCCAGCAGCTTGATGCAGGGGGGCACCAACAATGAGCAGTTCTTC. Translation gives CASSLMQGGTNNEQFF. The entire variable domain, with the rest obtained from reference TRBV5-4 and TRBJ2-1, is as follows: ETGVTQSPTHLIKTRGQQVTLRCSSQSGHNTVSWYQQALGQGPQFIFQYYREEENGRGNFPPRFSGLQFPNYSSELNVNALELDDSALYLCASSLMQGGTNNEQFFGPGTRLTVL.

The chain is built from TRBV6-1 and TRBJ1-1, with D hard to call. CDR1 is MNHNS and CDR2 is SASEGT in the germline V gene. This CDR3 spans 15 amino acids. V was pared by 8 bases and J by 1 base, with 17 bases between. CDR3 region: CASWSMGRRNTEAFF. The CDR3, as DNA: TGTGCCAGCTGGTCGATGGGGAGAAGGAACACTGAAGCTTTCTTT.

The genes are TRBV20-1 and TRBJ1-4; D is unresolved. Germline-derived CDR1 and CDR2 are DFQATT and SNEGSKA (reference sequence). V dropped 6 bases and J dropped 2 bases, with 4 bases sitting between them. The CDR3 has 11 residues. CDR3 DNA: TGCAGTGCCCAGACTAATGAAAAACTGTTTTTT. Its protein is CSAQTNEKLFF.

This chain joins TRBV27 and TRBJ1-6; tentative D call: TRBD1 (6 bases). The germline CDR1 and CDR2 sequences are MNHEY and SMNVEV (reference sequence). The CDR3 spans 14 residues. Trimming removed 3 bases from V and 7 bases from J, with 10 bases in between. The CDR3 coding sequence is TGTGCCAGCAGTTTTCGAACAGGGAATTCACCCCTCCACTTT. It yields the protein CASSFRTGNSPLHF.

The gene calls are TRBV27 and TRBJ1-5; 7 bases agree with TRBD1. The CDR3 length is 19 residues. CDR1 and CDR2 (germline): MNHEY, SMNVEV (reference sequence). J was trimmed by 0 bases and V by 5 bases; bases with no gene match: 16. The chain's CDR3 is CASSRRGTANANSNQPQHF. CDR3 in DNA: TGTGCCAGCAGTCGGAGAGGGACAGCAAACGCCAATAGCAATCAGCCCCAGCATTTT.

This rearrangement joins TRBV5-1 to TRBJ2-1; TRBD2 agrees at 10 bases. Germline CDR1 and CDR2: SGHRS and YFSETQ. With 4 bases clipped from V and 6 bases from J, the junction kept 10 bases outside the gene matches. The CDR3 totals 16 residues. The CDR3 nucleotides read TGCGCCAGCAGCCCGAACTCAGCGGGGGGGCTCAATGAGCAGTTCTTC. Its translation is CASSPNSAGGLNEQFF. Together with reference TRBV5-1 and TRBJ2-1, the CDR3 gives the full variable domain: KAGVTQTPRYLIKTRGQQVTLSCSPISGHRSVSWYQQTPGQGLQFLFEYFSETQRNKGNFPGRFSGRQFSNSRSEMNVSTLELGDSALYLCASSPNSAGGLNEQFFGPGTRLTVL.

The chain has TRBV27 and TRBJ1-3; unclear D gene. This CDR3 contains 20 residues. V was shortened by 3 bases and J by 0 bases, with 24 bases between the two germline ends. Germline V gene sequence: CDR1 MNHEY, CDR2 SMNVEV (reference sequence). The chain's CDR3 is CASSFPQTGDQVDSGNTIYF. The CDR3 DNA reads TGTGCCAGCAGTTTCCCGCAGACGGGAGATCAGGTTGACTCTGGAAACACCATATATTTT.

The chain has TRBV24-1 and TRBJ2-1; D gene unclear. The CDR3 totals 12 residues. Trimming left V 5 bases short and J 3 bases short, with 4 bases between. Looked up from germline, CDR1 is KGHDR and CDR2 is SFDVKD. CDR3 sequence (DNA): TGTGCCACCAGTGGCTACTACAATGAGCAGTTCTTC. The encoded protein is CATSGYYNEQFF.

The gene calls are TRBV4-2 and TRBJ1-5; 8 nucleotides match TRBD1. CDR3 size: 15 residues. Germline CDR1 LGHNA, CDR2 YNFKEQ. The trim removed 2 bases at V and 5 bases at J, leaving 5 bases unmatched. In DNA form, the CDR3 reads TGTGCCAGCAGCCAATTCCAGACAGGGGATCAGCCCCAGCATTTT. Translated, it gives CASSQFQTGDQPQHF.

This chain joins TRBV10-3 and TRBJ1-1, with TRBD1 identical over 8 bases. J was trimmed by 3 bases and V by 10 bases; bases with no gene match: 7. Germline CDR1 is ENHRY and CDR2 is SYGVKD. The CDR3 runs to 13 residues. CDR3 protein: CATKTGAYTEAFF. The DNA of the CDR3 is TGTGCCACCAAGACAGGGGCTTACACTGAAGCTTTCTTT.

The CDR3 reads CASMGRTGGLRGYTF. The CDR3 coding sequence is TGTGCCAGCATGGGCCGGACAGGAGGATTGCGAGGCTACACCTTC. This chain joins TRBV28 and TRBJ1-2; TRBD1 agrees at 7 bases. This CDR3 contains 15 residues. The junction had 16 bases not matched to a gene; V was cut back by 7 bases and J by 8 bases. The V gene's germline CDR1 is MDHEN and CDR2 SYDVKM.

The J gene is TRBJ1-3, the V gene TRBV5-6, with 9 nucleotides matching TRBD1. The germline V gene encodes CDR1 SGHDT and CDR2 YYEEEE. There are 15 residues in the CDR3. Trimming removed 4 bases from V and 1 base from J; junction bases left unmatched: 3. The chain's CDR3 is CASSRDRGSGNTIYF. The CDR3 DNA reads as TGTGCCAGCAGCCGTGACAGGGGGTCTGGAAACACCATATATTTT.

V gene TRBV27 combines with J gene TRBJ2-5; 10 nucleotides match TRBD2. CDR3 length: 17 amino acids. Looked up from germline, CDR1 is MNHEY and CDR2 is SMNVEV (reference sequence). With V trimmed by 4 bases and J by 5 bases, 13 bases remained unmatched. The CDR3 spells CASSSLAGTGGRETQYF. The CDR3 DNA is TGTGCCAGCAGTTCACTAGCGGGGACCGGGGGTCGGGAGACCCAGTACTTC.

Here the CDR3 DNA reads TGTGCCAGCAGGGTCGAGGAAACTAGGGCTGAAGCTTTCTTT. Protein product: CASRVEETRAEAFF. This sequence joins TRBV2 and TRBJ1-1; D is unclear. V lost 6 bases to trimming and J lost 6 bases, with 17 bases between them. CDR3 size: 14 residues. CDR1 and CDR2 from the germline V gene are SNHLY and FYNNEI.

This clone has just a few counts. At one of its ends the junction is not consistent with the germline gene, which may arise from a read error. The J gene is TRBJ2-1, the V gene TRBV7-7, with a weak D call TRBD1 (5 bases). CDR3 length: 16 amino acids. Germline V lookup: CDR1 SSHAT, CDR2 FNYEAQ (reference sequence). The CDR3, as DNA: TGTGCTAGCAGCCGGTGGGGCGTCCTATCCGACAATGAGCAGTTCTTC. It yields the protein CASSRWGVLSDNEQFF.

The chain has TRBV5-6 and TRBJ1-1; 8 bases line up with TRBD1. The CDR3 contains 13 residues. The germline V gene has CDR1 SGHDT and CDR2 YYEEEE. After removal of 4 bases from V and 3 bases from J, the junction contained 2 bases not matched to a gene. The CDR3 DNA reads TGTGCCAGCAGCAAGGACAGGGACACTGAAGCTTTCTTT. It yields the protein CASSKDRDTEAFF.

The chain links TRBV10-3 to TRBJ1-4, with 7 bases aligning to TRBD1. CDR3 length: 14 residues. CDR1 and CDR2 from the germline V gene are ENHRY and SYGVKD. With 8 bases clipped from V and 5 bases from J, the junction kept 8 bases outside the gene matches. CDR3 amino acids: CAISGDSSNEKLFF. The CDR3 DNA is TGTGCCATCTCAGGGGACAGCTCGAATGAAAAACTGTTTTTT.

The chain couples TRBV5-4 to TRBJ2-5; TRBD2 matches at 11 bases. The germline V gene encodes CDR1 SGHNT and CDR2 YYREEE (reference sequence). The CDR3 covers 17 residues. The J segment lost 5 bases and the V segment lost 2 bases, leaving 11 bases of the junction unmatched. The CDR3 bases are TGTGCCAGCAGCTTCGGGCCGACTAGCGGGAACGCCGAGACCCAGTACTTC. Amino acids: CASSFGPTSGNAETQYF.

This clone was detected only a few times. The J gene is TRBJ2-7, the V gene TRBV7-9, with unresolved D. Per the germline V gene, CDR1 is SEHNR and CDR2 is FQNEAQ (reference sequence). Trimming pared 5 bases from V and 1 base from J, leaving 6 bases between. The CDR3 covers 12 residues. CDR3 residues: CASSTGSYEQYF. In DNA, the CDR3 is TGTGCCAGCAGCACCGGGTCCTACGAGCAGTACTTC.